The T cell receptor (beta chain) described here comes from a study of vaccination and CD4 T cells after COVID-19. In regard to this clonotype: The target antigen is unknown.

The ends were cut back, 0 bases at V and 5 bases at J, with 11 bases in the middle. The CDR3 contains 15 residues. The germline gives CDR1 MNHEY, CDR2 SVGAGI. Cultured CD4+ T-cell DNA underwent Oncomine TCR Beta short-read sequencing. TCRdb re-called the PCR reads with MiXCR, one entry per CDR3 protein. The sample holds some 15,000 distinct CDR3 sequences, 55% to 75% seen once. Treatment described: approximately 11-day PBMC culture with coronavirus spike peptide pools or control peptides (ViraFEST assay). Cells received half-medium changes with fresh IL-2 medium on days 3 and 7. The chain uses TRBV6-5 and TRBJ1-5; no firm D call. Material: CD4+ T cells from blood, cultured in vitro. The receptor was isolated from a human donor who had recovered from COVID-19. CDR3 nucleotide sequence: TGTGCCAGCAGTTACTCGCGGCAGCTGGATCAGCCCCAGCATTTT. Translated: CASSYSRQLDQPQHF.